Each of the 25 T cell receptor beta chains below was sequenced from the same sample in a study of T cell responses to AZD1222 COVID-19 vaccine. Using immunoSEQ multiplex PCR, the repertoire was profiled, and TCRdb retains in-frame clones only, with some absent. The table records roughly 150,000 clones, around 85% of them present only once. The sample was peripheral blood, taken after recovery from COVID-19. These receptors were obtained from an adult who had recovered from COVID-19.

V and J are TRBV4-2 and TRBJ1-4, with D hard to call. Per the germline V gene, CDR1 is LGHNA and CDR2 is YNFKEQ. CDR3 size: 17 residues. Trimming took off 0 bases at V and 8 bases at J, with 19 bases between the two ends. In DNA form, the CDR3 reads TGTGCCAGCAGCCAAGAGGGAGGTCAGCAAGTGACCGAAAAACTGTTTTTT. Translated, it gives CASSQEGGQQVTEKLFF.

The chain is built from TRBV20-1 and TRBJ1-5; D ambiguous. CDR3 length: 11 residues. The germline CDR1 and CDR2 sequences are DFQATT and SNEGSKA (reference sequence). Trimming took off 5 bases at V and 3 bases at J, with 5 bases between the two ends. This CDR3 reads CSAVNNQPQHF. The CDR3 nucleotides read TGCAGTGCTGTAAACAATCAGCCCCAGCATTTT.

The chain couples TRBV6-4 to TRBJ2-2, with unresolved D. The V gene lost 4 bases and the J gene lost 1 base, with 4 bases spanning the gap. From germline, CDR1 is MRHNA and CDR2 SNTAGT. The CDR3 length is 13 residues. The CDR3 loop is CASSVENTGELFF. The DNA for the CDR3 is TGTGCCAGCAGTGTGGAGAACACCGGGGAGCTGTTTTTT.

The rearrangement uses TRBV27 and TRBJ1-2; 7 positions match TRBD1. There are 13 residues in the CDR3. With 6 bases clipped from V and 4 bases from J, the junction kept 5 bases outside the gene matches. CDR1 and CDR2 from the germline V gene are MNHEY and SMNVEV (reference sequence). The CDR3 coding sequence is TGTGCCAGCAGGCCGGGGACAGCCTATGGCTACACCTTC. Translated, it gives CASRPGTAYGYTF.

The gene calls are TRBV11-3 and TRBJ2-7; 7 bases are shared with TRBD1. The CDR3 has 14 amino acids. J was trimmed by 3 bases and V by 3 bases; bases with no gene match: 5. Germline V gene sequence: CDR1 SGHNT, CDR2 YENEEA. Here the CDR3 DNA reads TGTGCCAGCAGCTTTTCGACAGGGAGCTACGAGCAGTACTTC. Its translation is CASSFSTGSYEQYF.

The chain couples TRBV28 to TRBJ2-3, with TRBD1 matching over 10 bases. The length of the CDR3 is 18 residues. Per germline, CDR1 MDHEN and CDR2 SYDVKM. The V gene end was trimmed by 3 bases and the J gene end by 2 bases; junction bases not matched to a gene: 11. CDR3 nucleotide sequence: TGTGCCAGCAGTTTTCAGTTGGGGACAGGGGTTACCACAGATACGCAGTATTTT. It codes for CASSFQLGTGVTTDTQYF.

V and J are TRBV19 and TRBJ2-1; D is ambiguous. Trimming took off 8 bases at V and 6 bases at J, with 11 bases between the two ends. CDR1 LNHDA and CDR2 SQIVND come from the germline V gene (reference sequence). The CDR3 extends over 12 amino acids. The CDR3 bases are TGTGCCAGTGCTAGGGCCTCCAATGAGCAGTTCTTC. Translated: CASARASNEQFF. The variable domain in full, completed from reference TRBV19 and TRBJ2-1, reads DGGITQSPKYLFRKEGQNVTLSCEQNLNHDAMYWYRQDPGQGLRLIYYSQIVNDFQKGDIAEGYSVSREKKESFPLTVTSAQKNPTAFYLCASARASNEQFFGPGTRLTVL.

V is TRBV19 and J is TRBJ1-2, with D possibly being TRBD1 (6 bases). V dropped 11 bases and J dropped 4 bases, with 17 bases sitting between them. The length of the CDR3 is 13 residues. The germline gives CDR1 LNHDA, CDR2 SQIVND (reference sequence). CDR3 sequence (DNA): TGTGCCTCCCGGGACACCCTTGGCTATGGCTACACCTTC. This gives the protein CASRDTLGYGYTF.

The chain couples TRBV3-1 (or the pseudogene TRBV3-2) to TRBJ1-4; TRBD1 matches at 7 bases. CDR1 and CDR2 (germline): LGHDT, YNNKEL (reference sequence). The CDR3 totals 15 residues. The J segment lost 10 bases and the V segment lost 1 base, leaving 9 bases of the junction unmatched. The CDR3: CASSQGTGETGKLFF. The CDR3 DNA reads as TGTGCCAGCAGCCAAGGGACAGGAGAAACCGGAAAACTGTTTTTT.

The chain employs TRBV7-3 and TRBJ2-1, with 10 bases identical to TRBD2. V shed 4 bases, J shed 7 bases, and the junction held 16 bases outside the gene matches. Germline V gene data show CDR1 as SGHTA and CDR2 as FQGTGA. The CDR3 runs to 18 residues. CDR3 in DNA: TGTGCCAGCAGCTCGCCGGAAGTAAGCGGGGGGGCGCGGAATGAGCAGTTCTTC. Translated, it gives CASSSPEVSGGARNEQFF.

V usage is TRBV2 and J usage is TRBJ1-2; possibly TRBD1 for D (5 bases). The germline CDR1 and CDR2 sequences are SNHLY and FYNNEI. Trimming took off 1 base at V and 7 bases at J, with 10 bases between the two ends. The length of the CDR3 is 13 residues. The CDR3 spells CASSEVRGSGYTF. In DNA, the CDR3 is TGTGCCAGCAGTGAAGTACGGGGGTCTGGCTACACCTTC.

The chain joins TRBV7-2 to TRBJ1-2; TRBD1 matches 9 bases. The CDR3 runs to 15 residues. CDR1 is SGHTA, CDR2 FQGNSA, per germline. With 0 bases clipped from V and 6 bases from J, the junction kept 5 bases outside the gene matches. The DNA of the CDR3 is TGTGCCAGCAGCTTAGCGCCGGGACAGGGTCATGGCTACACCTTC. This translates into CASSLAPGQGHGYTF. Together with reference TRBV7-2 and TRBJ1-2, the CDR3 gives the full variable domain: GAGVSQSPSNKVTEKGKDVELRCDPISGHTALYWYRQSLGQGLEFLIYFQGNSAPDKSGLPSDRFSAERTGGSVSTLTIQRTQQEDSAVYLCASSLAPGQGHGYTFGSGTRLTVV.

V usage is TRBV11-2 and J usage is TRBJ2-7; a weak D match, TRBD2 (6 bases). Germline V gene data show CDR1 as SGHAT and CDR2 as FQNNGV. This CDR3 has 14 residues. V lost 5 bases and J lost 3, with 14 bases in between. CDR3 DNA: TGTGCCAGCAGCGCACGACTAGACCACTACGAGCAGTACTTC. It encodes CASSARLDHYEQYF.

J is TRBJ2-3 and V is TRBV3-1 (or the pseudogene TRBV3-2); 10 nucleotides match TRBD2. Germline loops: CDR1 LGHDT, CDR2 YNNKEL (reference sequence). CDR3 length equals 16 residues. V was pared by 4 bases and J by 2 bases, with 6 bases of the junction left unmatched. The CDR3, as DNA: TGTGCCAGCAGCCTCCTAGCGGGAGAGGCCACAGATACGCAGTATTTT. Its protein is CASSLLAGEATDTQYF.

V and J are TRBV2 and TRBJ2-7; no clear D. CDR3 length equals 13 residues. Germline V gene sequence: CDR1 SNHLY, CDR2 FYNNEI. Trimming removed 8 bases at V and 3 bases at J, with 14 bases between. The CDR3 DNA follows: TGTGCCAGCTTTGAGCATGGGAACTACGAGCAGTACTTC. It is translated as CASFEHGNYEQYF. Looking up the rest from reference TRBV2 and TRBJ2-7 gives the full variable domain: EPEVTQTPSHQVTQMGQEVILRCVPISNHLYFYWYRQILGQKVEFLVSFYNNEISEKSEIFDDQFSVERPDGSNFTLKIRSTKLEDSAMYFCASFEHGNYEQYFGPGTRLTVT.

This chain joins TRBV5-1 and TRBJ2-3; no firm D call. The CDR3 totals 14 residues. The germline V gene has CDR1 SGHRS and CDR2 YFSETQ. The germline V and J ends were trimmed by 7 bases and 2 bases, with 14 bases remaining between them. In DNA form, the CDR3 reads TGCGCCAGCGCTACCCCGGAGTCCACAGATACGCAGTATTTT. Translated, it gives CASATPESTDTQYF.

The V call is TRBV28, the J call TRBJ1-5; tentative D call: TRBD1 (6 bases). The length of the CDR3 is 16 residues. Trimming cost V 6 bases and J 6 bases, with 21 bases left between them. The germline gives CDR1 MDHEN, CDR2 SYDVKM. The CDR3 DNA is TGTGCCAGCAGAGTTTATGGTAGGGGGGGAATTCAGCCCCAGCATTTT. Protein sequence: CASRVYGRGGIQPQHF.

CDR3 in amino acids: CSVSHRGLLSYEQYF. DNA for the CDR3: TGCAGCGTTAGCCACAGGGGCTTACTCTCCTACGAGCAGTACTTC. J is TRBJ2-7 and V is TRBV29-1; 7 bases map to TRBD1. The CDR3 has 15 residues. Germline lookup yields CDR1 SQVTM and CDR2 ANQGSEA. Unmatched junction bases numbered 10, after V lost 5 bases and J lost 0 bases.

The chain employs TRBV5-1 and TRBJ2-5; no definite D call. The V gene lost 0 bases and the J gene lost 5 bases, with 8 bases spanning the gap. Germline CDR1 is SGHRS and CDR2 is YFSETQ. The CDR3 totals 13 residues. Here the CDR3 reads CASSLVPRETQYF. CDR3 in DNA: TGCGCCAGCAGCTTGGTCCCTAGGGAGACCCAGTACTTC.

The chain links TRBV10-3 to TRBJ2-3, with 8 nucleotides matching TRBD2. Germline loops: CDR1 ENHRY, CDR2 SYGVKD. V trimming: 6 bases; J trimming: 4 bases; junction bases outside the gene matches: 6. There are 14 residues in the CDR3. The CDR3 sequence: CAIRASGLADTQYF. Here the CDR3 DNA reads TGTGCCATCAGGGCTAGCGGGCTTGCAGATACGCAGTATTTT.

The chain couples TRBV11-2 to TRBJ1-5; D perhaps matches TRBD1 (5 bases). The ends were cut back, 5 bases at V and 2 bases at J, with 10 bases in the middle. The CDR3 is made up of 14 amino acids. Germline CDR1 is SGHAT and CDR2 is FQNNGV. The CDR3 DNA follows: TGTGCCAGCAGCGCCGTGGGGGGCAATCAGCCCCAGCATTTT. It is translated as CASSAVGGNQPQHF.

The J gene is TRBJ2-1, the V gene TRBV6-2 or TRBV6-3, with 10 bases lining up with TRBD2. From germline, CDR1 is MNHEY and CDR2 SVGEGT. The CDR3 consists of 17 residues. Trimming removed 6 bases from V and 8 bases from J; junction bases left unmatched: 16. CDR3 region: CASRPQQAGGRVDEQFF. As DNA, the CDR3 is TGTGCCAGCAGACCTCAACAAGCGGGAGGGAGGGTCGATGAGCAGTTCTTC.

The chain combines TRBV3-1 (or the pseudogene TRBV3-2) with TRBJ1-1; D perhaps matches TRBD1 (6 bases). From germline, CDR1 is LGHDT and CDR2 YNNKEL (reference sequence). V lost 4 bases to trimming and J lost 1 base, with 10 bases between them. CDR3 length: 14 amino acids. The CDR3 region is CASSRDTPNTEAFF. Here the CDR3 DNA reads TGTGCCAGCAGCCGGGACACACCGAACACTGAAGCTTTCTTT.

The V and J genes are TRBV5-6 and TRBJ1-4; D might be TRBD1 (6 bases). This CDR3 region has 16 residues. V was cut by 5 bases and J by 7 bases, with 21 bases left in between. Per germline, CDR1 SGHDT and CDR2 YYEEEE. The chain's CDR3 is CASSFDRQERSEKLFF. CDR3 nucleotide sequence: TGTGCCAGCAGTTTCGACAGGCAGGAACGGAGTGAAAAACTGTTTTTT.

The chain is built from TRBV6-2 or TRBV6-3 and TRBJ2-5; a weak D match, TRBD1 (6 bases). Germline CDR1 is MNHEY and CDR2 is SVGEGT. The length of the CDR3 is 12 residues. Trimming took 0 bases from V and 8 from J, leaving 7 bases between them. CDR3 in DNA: TGTGCCAGCAGTTACTCAGGGGGTACCCAGTACTTC. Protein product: CASSYSGGTQYF.